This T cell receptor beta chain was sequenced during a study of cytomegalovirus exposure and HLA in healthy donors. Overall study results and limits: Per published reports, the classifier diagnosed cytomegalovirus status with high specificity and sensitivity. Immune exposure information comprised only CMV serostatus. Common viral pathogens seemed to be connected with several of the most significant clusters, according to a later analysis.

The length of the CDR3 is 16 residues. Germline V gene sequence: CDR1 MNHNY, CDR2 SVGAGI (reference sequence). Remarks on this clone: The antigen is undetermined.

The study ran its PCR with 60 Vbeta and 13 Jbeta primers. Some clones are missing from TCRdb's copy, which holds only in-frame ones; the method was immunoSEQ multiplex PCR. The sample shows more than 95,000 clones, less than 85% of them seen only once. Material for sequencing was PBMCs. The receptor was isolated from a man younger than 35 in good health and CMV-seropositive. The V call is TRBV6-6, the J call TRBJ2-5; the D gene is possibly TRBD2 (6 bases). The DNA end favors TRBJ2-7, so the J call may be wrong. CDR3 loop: CASSYSSGQDSYEQYF. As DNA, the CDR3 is TGTGCCAGCAGTTACTCGAGCGGGCAGGATTCCTACGAGCAGTACTTC.